Following are 22 T cell receptor beta chains from one sample sequenced in a study of T cells in Graves' hyperthyroidism and ophthalmopathy. TCR beta CDR3 sequences were amplified from RNA transcripts. RT-PCR in the first round (using the HTBI primer set) targeted the TCR CDR3. TCRdb reprocessed the multiplex PCR reads with MiXCR, giving one entry per CDR3 protein. The data show some 460,000 distinct CDR3 sequences, with 15% to 18% seen just once and approximately 7.5% held by the top ten. The sequencing sample was made of blood. Source of these receptors: a woman aged 18-30 years with Graves' hyperthyroidism.

The J gene is TRBJ2-1, the V gene TRBV19; D may correspond to TRBD1 or TRBD2 (5 bases each). The CDR3 is 13 residues long. CDR1 and CDR2 from the germline V gene are LNHDA and SQIVND (reference sequence). The V end was cut by 3 bases, the J end by 5 bases, with 8 bases between. The CDR3 loop reads CASSIRGDNEQFF. Written as DNA, the CDR3 is TGTGCCAGTAGTATCAGAGGGGACAATGAGCAGTTCTTC.

This clonotype was detected only a few times. The chain employs TRBV2 and TRBJ2-4; 7 nucleotides line up with TRBD1. CDR1 and CDR2 (germline): SNHLY, FYNNEI. CDR3 length equals 17 residues. V lost 6 bases, J lost 0 bases, and 11 bases stayed unmatched. The CDR3 region has the DNA TGTGCCAGCAGCCCCCAGGGGGACCTTGGAGCCAAAAACATTCAGTACTTC. It encodes CASSPQGDLGAKNIQYF.

The table lists this clonotype with a few counts. This chain connects TRBV6-2 or TRBV6-3 to TRBJ1-5; D possibly corresponds to TRBD1 (5 bases). Trimming left V 7 bases short and J 5 bases short, with 12 bases between. Germline lookup yields CDR1 MNHEY and CDR2 SVGEGT. This CDR3 spans 13 amino acids. CDR3 sequence reads: CASTEEGYQPQHF. As DNA, the CDR3 is TGTGCCAGCACCGAGGAGGGGTATCAGCCCCAGCATTTT.

This clonotype was counted ten times or more. The chain couples TRBV18 to TRBJ2-5; TRBD1 or TRBD2 may be the D gene (5 bases each). Trimming took 4 bases from V and 2 from J, leaving 23 bases between them. The CDR3 spans 18 residues. In germline, CDR1 is KGHSH, CDR2 LQKENI. CDR3 bases: TGTGCCAGCTCACTTACCGGGGACCTACTCACACTTCAAGAGACCCAGTACTTC. This sequence encodes CASSLTGDLLTLQETQYF.

This clonotype was observed a handful of times. The chain uses TRBV30 and TRBJ2-1; 7 positions match TRBD2. This CDR3 spans 12 amino acids. Germline values: CDR1 GTSNPN, CDR2 SVGIG (reference sequence). J was trimmed by 12 bases and V by 1 base; bases with no gene match: 6. This CDR3 is CAWSAGTTSQFF. In nucleotides, the CDR3 is TGTGCCTGGAGTGCAGGGACTACCTCGCAGTTCTTC.

This clonotype appeared many times. The J gene is TRBJ1-6, the V gene TRBV28; D not resolved. Per germline, CDR1 MDHEN and CDR2 SYDVKM. With 7 bases removed from V and 4 bases from J, the gap between germline ends came to 17 bases. The CDR3 extends over 16 amino acids. The CDR3 sequence: CASTATPTPYNSPLHF. The CDR3 coding sequence is TGTGCCAGCACTGCCACACCGACCCCTTATAATTCACCCCTCCACTTT.

This clonotype came up many times. This chain connects TRBV28 to TRBJ1-2; D is perhaps TRBD1 (6 bases). The CDR3 totals 16 residues. CDR1 and CDR2 from the germline V gene are MDHEN and SYDVKM. Trimming pared 5 bases from V and 4 bases from J, leaving 20 bases between. The CDR3 loop is CASSPETGQGPYGYTF. The CDR3 coding sequence is TGTGCCAGCAGTCCGGAGACAGGCCAAGGGCCCTATGGCTACACCTTC.

This clonotype was observed a few times. This chain links TRBV20-1 with TRBJ1-5; TRBD1 matches at 7 bases. CDR3 length equals 16 residues. V gave up 0 bases and J gave up 2 bases; unmatched junction bases: 7. Germline loops: CDR1 DFQATT, CDR2 SNEGSKA (reference sequence). The CDR3 loop reads CSAREPTGQGNQPQHF. CDR3 sequence (DNA): TGCAGTGCTAGAGAACCGACAGGGCAGGGCAATCAGCCCCAGCATTTT.

In its sample, this clonotype was seen a few times. At one boundary the junction diverges from the germline segment, which might be a read error. The chain joins TRBV2 to TRBJ2-2; 12 bases match TRBD2. The CDR3 sequence is 18 residues long. In germline, CDR1 is SNHLY, CDR2 FYNNEI. CDR3 residues: CASSHGLAGITGGGGLFF. As DNA, the CDR3 is TGTGCCAGCAGCCACGGACTAGCGGGAATCACCGGGGGGGGGGGGCTGTTTTTT.

Many counts were recorded for this clonotype. The chain carries TRBV5-1 and TRBJ2-3; D is perhaps TRBD1 or TRBD2 (5 bases each). The CDR3 extends over 14 amino acids. The V and J ends lost 7 bases and 3 bases respectively, with 15 bases between them. Germline CDR1 reads SGHRS; CDR2 reads YFSETQ. The CDR3 protein is CASQRDPRTDTQYF. CDR3 coding DNA: TGCGCCAGCCAAAGGGACCCCAGGACAGATACGCAGTATTTT.

This clonotype was counted many times. The genes are TRBV30 and TRBJ2-7; D is possibly TRBD1 (5 bases). CDR1 is GTSNPN and CDR2 is SVGIG in the germline V gene (reference sequence). This CDR3 has 11 amino acids. The V and J ends lost 4 bases and 6 bases respectively, with 10 bases between them. CDR3 protein: CAWTRAAEQYF. In DNA, the CDR3 is TGTGCCTGGACCAGGGCTGCCGAGCAGTACTTC.

There are many counts of this clonotype. The rearrangement uses TRBV12-3 or TRBV12-4 and TRBJ2-1, with D tentatively TRBD1 or TRBD2 (5 bases each). CDR3 length: 15 residues. The germline V and J ends were trimmed by 3 bases and 6 bases, with 15 bases remaining between them. The CDR3 bases are TGTGCCAGCAGTTTGTACCGATCGGGGCCCAATGAGCAGTTCTTC. Translation: CASSLYRSGPNEQFF.

This clonotype was detected many times. The chain uses TRBV11-2 and TRBJ1-1; D may be TRBD1 (5 bases). V was pared by 2 bases and J by 2 bases, with 9 bases between. Germline V gene sequence: CDR1 SGHAT, CDR2 FQNNGV. The CDR3 covers 14 residues. The CDR3 here is CASSLWGRNTEAFF. The CDR3 DNA follows: TGTGCCAGCAGCTTATGGGGGAGAAACACTGAAGCTTTCTTT.

This clonotype was seen more than once but under ten times. The chain has TRBV19 and TRBJ2-7; D might be TRBD1 (6 bases). Trimming took 5 bases from V and 1 from J, leaving 18 bases between them. Germline V lookup: CDR1 LNHDA, CDR2 SQIVND (reference sequence). The CDR3 is 16 residues long. CDR3 sequence: CASSPRTDASSYEQYF. The CDR3 bases are TGTGCCAGTAGTCCAAGGACAGACGCGAGTTCCTACGAGCAGTACTTC.

The chain links TRBV9 to TRBJ2-1; 7 nucleotides line up with TRBD1. CDR1 SGDLS and CDR2 YYNGEE come from the germline V gene. Trimming removed 0 bases from V and 8 bases from J; junction bases left unmatched: 2. The CDR3 contains 13 residues. Here the CDR3 DNA reads TGTGCCAGCAGCGTAGAAAGGGGGCATGAGCAGTTCTTC. Its translation is CASSVERGHEQFF.

The J gene is TRBJ1-4, the V gene TRBV10-2; D is possibly TRBD1 (6 bases). Trimming took off 6 bases at V and 0 bases at J, with 8 bases between the two ends. The V gene's germline CDR1 is WSHSY and CDR2 SAAADI. This CDR3 is built from 14 residues. CDR3 in amino acids: CASRDSATNEKLFF. The DNA of the CDR3 is TGCGCCAGCAGGGACAGTGCAACTAATGAAAAACTGTTTTTT.

The sample holds many counts of this clonotype. The chain joins TRBV11-2 to TRBJ2-3; 8 bases match TRBD2. Per germline, CDR1 SGHAT and CDR2 FQNNGV. The CDR3 extends over 14 amino acids. V shed 2 bases and J 4 bases; nucleotides not matched to a gene: 2. The CDR3 loop is CASSLPGGPDTQYF. The CDR3 coding sequence is TGTGCCAGCAGCTTACCGGGGGGGCCAGATACGCAGTATTTT.

This clonotype occurred many times. This sequence joins TRBV12-3 or TRBV12-4 and TRBJ2-7; a weak D match, TRBD2 (5 bases). The CDR3 loop spans 16 amino acids. V lost 4 bases and J lost 7, with 23 bases in between. The chain's CDR3 is CASSSPYRRGGMEQYF. DNA for the CDR3: TGTGCCAGCAGTTCCCCATATCGGCGCGGAGGTATGGAGCAGTACTTC.

The chain is built from TRBV27 and TRBJ2-1; 7 nucleotides line up with TRBD2. The V gene end was trimmed by 4 bases and the J gene end by 3 bases; junction bases not matched to a gene: 9. This CDR3 contains 16 residues. Germline CDR1 is MNHEY and CDR2 is SMNVEV (reference sequence). CDR3 sequence reads: CASSSLGRTSYNEQFF. The CDR3 nucleotides read TGTGCCAGCAGTTCCCTCGGAAGGACTAGCTACAATGAGCAGTTCTTC.

This clonotype was counted ten times or more. The rearrangement uses TRBV6-1 and TRBJ2-3; TRBD1 might be the D (5 bases). Germline V gene sequence: CDR1 MNHNS, CDR2 SASEGT. The CDR3 length is 11 residues. The V and J ends lost 6 bases and 6 bases respectively, with 7 bases between them. The CDR3 loop is CASRKGDTQYF. The DNA of the CDR3 is TGTGCCAGCAGGAAGGGGGATACGCAGTATTTT.

The rearrangement links TRBV10-3 to TRBJ2-5; D remains ambiguous. CDR1 ENHRY and CDR2 SYGVKD come from the germline V gene. There are 12 residues in the CDR3. Trimming stripped 5 bases from V and 7 bases from J, with 11 bases between. The CDR3 nucleotides read TGTGCCATCAGTCCAGAGACTTTGACCCAGTACTTC. Amino acids: CAISPETLTQYF.

This clonotype was counted many times. The chain employs TRBV7-8 and TRBJ2-1; D perhaps matches TRBD1 (6 bases). Trimming removed 3 bases from V and 8 bases from J, with 14 bases in between. Germline V CDR1 and CDR2: SGHVS, FQNEAQ. The CDR3 has 14 residues. CDR3 in amino acids: CASSFGLDSDEQFF. CDR3 DNA: TGTGCCAGCAGCTTTGGGCTGGACAGCGATGAGCAGTTCTTC.